The next 22 T cell receptor beta chains were all read from a single sample in a study. TCRdb processed the 5' RACE reads anew with MiXCR; each CDR3 protein has one entry. This sample has over 50,000 distinct CDR3 sequences, with 25% to 35% found just once. Source material: tumor-infiltrating naive CD4+ T cells sorted from the breast tumor. As for subset: naive CD4+ T cells, CD4+CD45RA+CD25-. The receptors derive from a female donor with breast cancer.

The chain uses TRBV6-1 and TRBJ2-7; perhaps D is TRBD1 or TRBD2 (5 bases each). Germline V gene data show CDR1 as MNHNS and CDR2 as SASEGT. Trimming stripped 4 bases from V and 5 bases from J, with 9 bases between. The CDR3 length is 12 residues. CDR3 residues: CASSAGSNEQYF. The CDR3 bases are TGTGCCAGCAGTGCAGGGAGTAACGAGCAGTACTTC.

As concerns this clonotype: With a much larger clone just one base away, this may be a read error. For the CDR3, the DNA is TGCAGTACTAGCTCCACCTTGGCGGGGGGCGAGACCCAGTACTTC. It encodes CSTSSTLAGGETQYF. The rearrangement joins TRBV20-1 to TRBJ2-5; 8 positions match TRBD2. CDR3 length equals 15 residues. CDR1 and CDR2 from the germline V gene are DFQATT and SNEGSKA (reference sequence).

This clonotype has only a few counts. V and J are TRBV6-2 or TRBV6-3 and TRBJ2-7; D gene uncertain. Per germline, CDR1 MNHEY and CDR2 SVGEGT. V was cut by 7 bases and J by 3 bases, with 13 bases left in between. The length of the CDR3 is 13 residues. The CDR3 DNA follows: TGTGCCAGCACCCTACAGTCGCGCTACGAGCAGTACTTC. This gives the protein CASTLQSRYEQYF.

This clonotype was observed a handful of times. The chain joins TRBV5-4 to TRBJ2-7; no clear D gene. The ends were cut back, 0 bases at V and 2 bases at J, with 12 bases in the middle. This CDR3 region has 15 residues. Germline V CDR1 and CDR2: SGHNT, YYREEE (reference sequence). The CDR3 reads CASSLGGRSAYEQYF. CDR3 sequence (DNA): TGTGCCAGCAGCTTGGGTGGACGCTCAGCCTACGAGCAGTACTTC.

In regard to this clonotype: Given a much more abundant clone one base away, this may be a read error. V and J are TRBV15 and TRBJ2-5; TRBD2 matches 9 bases. Germline V lookup: CDR1 LNHNV, CDR2 YYDKDF (reference sequence). The CDR3 covers 15 residues. DNA for the CDR3: TGTGCCGCCAGCAGAGATGGGACTAGCAAACGGACCCAGTACTTC. Translation gives CAASRDGTSKRTQYF.

The chain links TRBV5-1 to TRBJ2-7; 8 bases align to TRBD2. The CDR3 covers 16 residues. V trimming: 0 bases; J trimming: 4 bases; junction bases outside the gene matches: 9. Germline V lookup: CDR1 SGHRS, CDR2 YFSETQ. CDR3: CASSLDSRGGGYEQYF. The CDR3 DNA reads as TGCGCCAGCAGCTTGGACTCACGGGGGGGCGGTTACGAGCAGTACTTC.

This clonotype showed up many times. The V gene is TRBV3-1, the J gene TRBJ2-7, with 8 bases identical to TRBD2. The length of the CDR3 is 13 residues. Germline trimming cut 4 bases from V and 5 bases from J; bases unmatched to any gene: 4. In germline, CDR1 is LGHDT, CDR2 YNNKEL (reference sequence). CDR3 coding DNA: TGTGCCAGCAGCCGCGGGACTAGTAACGAGCAGTACTTC. Translation gives CASSRGTSNEQYF.

This clonotype was detected many times. V usage is TRBV4-1 and J usage is TRBJ2-6, with TRBD1 identical over 8 bases. CDR3 size: 18 residues. The germline gives CDR1 MGHRA, CDR2 YSYEKL. Unmatched junction bases numbered 8, after V lost 2 bases and J lost 2 bases. The CDR3 protein is CASSQISGGVAGANVLTF. The CDR3 DNA is TGCGCCAGCAGCCAAATCTCAGGGGGCGTCGCTGGGGCCAACGTCCTGACTTTC.

As for this clonotype: The CDR3 ends on some other residue instead of the conserved phenylalanine or tryptophan, so this is likely a read error. This rearrangement joins TRBV20-1 to TRBJ2-1; 9 positions match TRBD2. The CDR3 spans 16 residues. The V segment lost 5 bases and the J segment 5 bases; nucleotides outside the gene matches: 13. Germline assignment: CDR1 DFQATT and CDR2 SNEGSKA (reference sequence). The CDR3: CSAEKQAGGPNNEQFI. CDR3 coding DNA: TGCAGTGCTGAGAAGCAGGCGGGAGGGCCGAACAATGAGCAGTTCATC.

The genes are TRBV18 and TRBJ2-7; the D is unclear. In germline, CDR1 is KGHSH, CDR2 LQKENI. This CDR3 has 12 residues. Trimming removed 6 bases from V and 6 bases from J, with 12 bases in between. The DNA for the CDR3 is TGTGCCAGCTCCCTACCCCTTGCCGAGCAGTACTTC. This translates into CASSLPLAEQYF.

The genes are TRBV5-1 and TRBJ2-3, with D unresolved. Looked up from germline, CDR1 is SGHRS and CDR2 is YFSETQ. The CDR3 covers 15 residues. With 0 bases removed from V and 2 bases from J, the gap between germline ends came to 10 bases. The CDR3 region has the DNA TGCGCCAGCAGCTTGGCCGGTAAGAACACAGATACGCAGTATTTT. As protein: CASSLAGKNTDTQYF.

The count of this clonotype is one. In nucleotides, the CDR3 is TGTGCCAGCAGTTTTCGAGGCAGCTACGAGCAGTACTTC. Protein: CASSFRGSYEQYF. The chain has TRBV28 and TRBJ2-7; D is unresolved. CDR3 length: 13 amino acids. Trimming pared 3 bases from V and 3 bases from J, leaving 9 bases between. The germline CDR1 and CDR2 sequences are MDHEN and SYDVKM.

This chain links TRBV6-1 with TRBJ2-7; 7 bases align to TRBD2. J was trimmed by 2 bases and V by 6 bases; bases with no gene match: 7. CDR1 and CDR2 from the germline V gene are MNHNS and SASEGT. The CDR3 spans 14 residues. The CDR3 is CASRSGISTYEQYF. CDR3 nucleotides: TGTGCCAGCAGGAGCGGGATTTCAACCTACGAGCAGTACTTC.

This clonotype was seen a few times. V is TRBV4-1 and J is TRBJ1-5; no definite D call. V was cut by 1 base and J by 1 base, with 8 bases left in between. This CDR3 has 15 residues. The germline V gene has CDR1 MGHRA and CDR2 YSYEKL. The CDR3 reads CASSQVQESNQPQHF. The CDR3 coding sequence is TGCGCCAGCAGCCAAGTTCAGGAGAGCAATCAGCCCCAGCATTTT.

The V and J genes are TRBV28 and TRBJ2-5; 8 bases align to TRBD1. J lost 4 bases, V lost 2 bases, and 3 bases had no gene match. Germline V gives CDR1 MDHEN, CDR2 SYDVKM. This CDR3 spans 14 amino acids. This CDR3 is CASSLLGQGETQYF. The CDR3, as DNA: TGTGCCAGCAGTTTACTCGGACAGGGAGAGACCCAGTACTTC.

This chain joins TRBV5-1 and TRBJ1-1; 9 bases fit TRBD1. Germline CDR1 and CDR2: SGHRS and YFSETQ. Losses at the gene ends were 4 bases for V and 5 bases for J; bases not matched to a gene: 9. The CDR3 length is 15 residues. CDR3 sequence: CASSASGQGRTEAFF. The CDR3 region has the DNA TGCGCCAGCAGCGCGTCGGGACAGGGTAGGACTGAAGCTTTCTTT.

This clonotype has a handful of counts. The chain is built from TRBV20-1 and TRBJ1-1; unclear D gene. CDR3 size: 11 residues. The V end lost 1 base, the J end lost 2 bases, and 2 bases lay between the germline ends. Germline V lookup: CDR1 DFQATT, CDR2 SNEGSKA (reference sequence). CDR3 DNA sequence: TGCAGTGCTAGAGGAAACACTGAAGCTTTCTTT. Amino acids: CSARGNTEAFF.

The V and J genes are TRBV3-1 and TRBJ2-5, with D perhaps TRBD1 (5 bases). With 5 bases removed from V and 4 bases from J, the gap between germline ends came to 8 bases. The CDR3 runs 12 residues. CDR1 is LGHDT and CDR2 is YNNKEL in the germline V gene (reference sequence). CDR3 loop: CASSNQGETQYF. The CDR3 coding sequence is TGTGCCAGCAGCAACCAGGGAGAGACCCAGTACTTC.

This clonotype was detected only a few times. V usage is TRBV20-1 and J usage is TRBJ2-3; D gene unclear. The V end was cut by 3 bases, the J end by 6 bases, with 10 bases between. CDR3 length equals 12 residues. Germline V CDR1 and CDR2: DFQATT, SNEGSKA (reference sequence). The chain's CDR3 is CSASLSVDTQYF. Written as DNA, the CDR3 is TGCAGTGCTAGTCTTTCGGTGGATACGCAGTATTTT.

This sequence joins TRBV21-1 and TRBJ1-1. TRBV21-1 is annotated as a pseudogene. The CDR3 is 17 residues long. The CDR3 nucleotides read TGTGCCAGCAGCAAAGCTCCGAAGGGGCCTAAAAACACTGAAGCTTTCTTT. This translates into CASSKAPKGPKNTEAFF.

About this clonotype: This may come from a read error, since a much larger clone is one base off. The chain combines TRBV12-3 or TRBV12-4 with TRBJ1-2; the D is unclear. This CDR3 contains 15 residues. The CDR3: CASSLGRRANYGCTF. For the CDR3, the DNA is TGTGCCAGCAGTTTAGGGCGGAGAGCTAACTATGGCTGCACCTTC.

The CDR3 nucleotides are TGTGCCAGCAGCGTATCCTTAAGGAACAATGAGCAGTTCTTC. This gives the protein CASSVSLRNNEQFF. The chain has TRBV9 and TRBJ2-1; D uncertain. Germline V CDR1 and CDR2: SGDLS, YYNGEE. The CDR3 is 14 residues long. The V end lost 1 base, the J end lost 5 bases, and 10 bases lay between the germline ends.